Each of the 8 T cell receptor beta chains below was sequenced from the same sample in a study of T cells after yellow fever vaccination. TCRdb re-derived calls from the 5' RACE reads in MiXCR, one entry per CDR3 protein. There are approximately 610,000 distinct CDR3 sequences in the sample; about 17% occur only once, and 17% lies in the top ten. The source material was PBMCs, sampled around 5 days after the first yellow fever vaccination. The origin of the receptors is a man aged 18 to 30 who received the YFV17D yellow fever vaccine.

The chain uses TRBV12-3 or TRBV12-4 and TRBJ2-4; 11 positions match TRBD1. The CDR3 spans 17 residues. The J segment lost 1 base and the V segment lost 5 bases, leaving 7 bases of the junction unmatched. The CDR3 DNA is TGTGCCAGCAGTCCCCGGACAGGGGGCCTGGCCAAAAACATTCAGTACTTC. It encodes CASSPRTGGLAKNIQYF.

This clonotype was seen many times. The J gene is TRBJ2-2, the V gene TRBV18, with D unresolved. V was shortened by 2 bases and J by 3 bases, with 4 bases between the two germline ends. The CDR3 length is 13 residues. Germline CDR1 KGHSH, CDR2 LQKENI. This CDR3 is CASSPGYTGELFF. The CDR3, as DNA: TGTGCCAGCTCACCAGGGTACACCGGGGAGCTGTTTTTT.

The gene calls are TRBV4-3 and TRBJ2-2; D not certain. The germline V gene encodes CDR1 LGHNA and CDR2 YSLEER. Trimming pared 1 base from V and 7 bases from J, leaving 7 bases between. The CDR3 has 13 residues. This chain's CDR3 is CASSQAVVGELFF. The CDR3 coding sequence is TGCGCCAGCAGCCAAGCGGTCGTCGGGGAGCTGTTTTTT.

This clonotype turned up a few times. The chain carries TRBV18 and TRBJ1-3; D ambiguous. In germline, CDR1 is KGHSH, CDR2 LQKENI. The CDR3 loop spans 17 amino acids. V was shortened by 4 bases and J by 0 bases, with 16 bases between the two germline ends. CDR3: CASSRLFDRNSGNTIYF. CDR3 in DNA: TGTGCCAGCTCACGCTTATTTGATCGGAACTCTGGAAACACCATATATTTT.

This clonotype appeared a few times. The chain combines TRBV6-1 with TRBJ1-1, with D possibly TRBD1 on 5 matching bases. There are 15 residues in the CDR3. Germline V gives CDR1 MNHNS, CDR2 SASEGT. V shed 6 bases and J shed 1 base, with 15 bases lying between them. This CDR3 is CASRPFDRTNTEAFF. CDR3 nucleotides: TGTGCCAGCAGACCCTTCGACAGAACGAACACTGAAGCTTTCTTT.

This clonotype was seen more than once but under ten times. The CDR3 reads CASSRGSATDNYGYTF. Written as DNA, the CDR3 is TGCGCCAGCAGTCGGGGGAGTGCGACAGATAACTATGGCTACACCTTC. The V gene is TRBV5-1, the J gene TRBJ1-2, with D possibly being TRBD1 (5 bases). This CDR3 has 16 amino acids. Germline CDR1 is SGHRS and CDR2 is YFSETQ. Deletions cut 5 bases from V and 1 base from J, with 18 bases between.

This clonotype turned up a few times. V usage is TRBV7-9 and J usage is TRBJ2-1, with 7 bases identical to TRBD2. Trimming took 1 base from V and 5 from J; bases not matched to a gene: 5. The germline V gene has CDR1 SEHNR and CDR2 FQNEAQ (reference sequence). This CDR3 is built from 15 residues. The chain's CDR3 is CASSLVQRGHNEQFF. As DNA, the CDR3 is TGTGCCAGCAGCTTAGTCCAGCGGGGTCACAATGAGCAGTTCTTC.

This clonotype was observed many times. The J gene is TRBJ2-5, the V gene TRBV7-2; D may correspond to TRBD1 or TRBD2 (5 bases each). The V gene's germline CDR1 is SGHTA and CDR2 FQGNSA. V lost 4 bases to trimming and J lost 4 bases, with 13 bases between them. There are 14 residues in the CDR3. Here the CDR3 DNA reads TGTGCCAGCAGCTCAAACCCCGGGGCAGAGACCCAGTACTTC. Translation: CASSSNPGAETQYF.